Below, 3 T cell receptor beta chains from the same sample are listed, as sequenced in a study of early T cells in non-severe SARS-CoV-2 infection. TCRdb analysed the 5' RACE reads with MiXCR anew, one entry per CDR3 protein. The sample holds roughly 40,000 distinct CDR3 sequences, 4.7% seen once. Sequences were obtained from whole blood. The receptor set was obtained from an adult who was a healthcare worker with PCR-confirmed SARS-CoV-2 infection or an uninfected control (not recorded which).

This clonotype showed up many times. The chain recombines TRBV7-2 with TRBJ2-2, with 10 bases matching TRBD2. In germline, CDR1 is SGHTA, CDR2 FQGNSA. The CDR3 consists of 17 residues. The ends lost 5 bases at V and 4 bases at J; junction bases unmatched: 10. CDR3 nucleotides: TGTGCCAGCAGCCCTAGCGGGGGCCCCGGGGCCACCGGGGAGCTGTTTTTT. Amino acid sequence: CASSPSGGPGATGELFF.

The CDR3 loop reads CASSSQGGSEQFF. The CDR3 DNA reads TGTGCCAGCAGCTCCCAGGGGGGTTCAGAGCAGTTCTTC. The rearrangement joins TRBV11-2 to TRBJ2-1; D possibly corresponds to TRBD1 (7 bases). The CDR3 totals 13 residues. The germline CDR1 and CDR2 sequences are SGHAT and FQNNGV. Trimming shortened V by 4 bases and J by 10 bases, and 14 bases separated the two germline ends.

The chain joins TRBV7-9 to TRBJ1-2, with TRBD1 as a possible D gene (5 bases). The CDR3 is 15 residues long. V lost 0 bases to trimming and J lost 0 bases, with 8 bases between them. Germline lookup yields CDR1 SEHNR and CDR2 FQNEAQ (reference sequence). CDR3 protein: CASSLATVSNYGYTF. Here the CDR3 DNA reads TGTGCCAGCAGCTTAGCGACAGTCTCTAACTATGGCTACACCTTC.